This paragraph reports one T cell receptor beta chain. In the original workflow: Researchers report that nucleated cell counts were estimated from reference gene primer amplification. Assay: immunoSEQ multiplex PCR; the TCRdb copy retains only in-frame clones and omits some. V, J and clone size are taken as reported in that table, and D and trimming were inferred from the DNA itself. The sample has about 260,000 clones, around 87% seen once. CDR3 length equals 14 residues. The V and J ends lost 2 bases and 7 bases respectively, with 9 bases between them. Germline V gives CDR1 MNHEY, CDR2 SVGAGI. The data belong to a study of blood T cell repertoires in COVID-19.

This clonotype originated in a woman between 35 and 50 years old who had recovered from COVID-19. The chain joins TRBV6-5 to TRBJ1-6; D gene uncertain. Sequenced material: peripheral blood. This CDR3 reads CASSYATENSPLHF. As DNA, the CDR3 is TGTGCCAGCAGTTACGCGACGGAGAATTCACCCCTCCACTTT.